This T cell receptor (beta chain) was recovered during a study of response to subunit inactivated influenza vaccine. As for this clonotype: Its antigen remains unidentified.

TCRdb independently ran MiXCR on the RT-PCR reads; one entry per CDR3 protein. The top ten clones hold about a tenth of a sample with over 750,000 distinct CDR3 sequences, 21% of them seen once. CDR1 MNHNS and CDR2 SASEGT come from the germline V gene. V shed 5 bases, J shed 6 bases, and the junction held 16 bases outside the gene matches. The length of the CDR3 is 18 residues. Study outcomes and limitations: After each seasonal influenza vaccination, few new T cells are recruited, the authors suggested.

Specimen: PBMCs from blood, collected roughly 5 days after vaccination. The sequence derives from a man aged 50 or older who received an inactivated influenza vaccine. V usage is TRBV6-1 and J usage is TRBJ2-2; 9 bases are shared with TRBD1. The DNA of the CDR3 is TGTGCCAGCAGTAAATTTTTTCCGGGACAGGGATCCGCCGGGGAGCTGTTTTTT. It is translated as CASSKFFPGQGSAGELFF.